The entry below describes one T cell receptor (beta chain). The sample is drawn from a study of shared clonotypes between healthy human individuals. CDR1 is MGHRA and CDR2 is YSYEKL in the germline V gene. The ends lost 4 bases at V and 7 bases at J; junction bases unmatched: 8. This CDR3 region has 16 residues. Here immunoSEQ multiplex PCR was the method, and the copy in TCRdb shows in-frame clones only, minus some. The sample comprises millions of clones, around 95% of which are singletons, and 0.1% to 0.15% rests with the top ten. What was sequenced was naive CD4+ T cells sorted from blood. Subset indicated: CD45RA+ positively selected. This receptor was obtained from a man younger than 30 in good health. This chain connects TRBV4-1 to TRBJ1-6; 9 positions agree with TRBD1. Here the CDR3 reads CASSPGTGIYNSPLHF. The DNA for the CDR3 is TGCGCCAGCAGCCCAGGGACAGGGATTTACAATTCACCCCTCCACTTT.